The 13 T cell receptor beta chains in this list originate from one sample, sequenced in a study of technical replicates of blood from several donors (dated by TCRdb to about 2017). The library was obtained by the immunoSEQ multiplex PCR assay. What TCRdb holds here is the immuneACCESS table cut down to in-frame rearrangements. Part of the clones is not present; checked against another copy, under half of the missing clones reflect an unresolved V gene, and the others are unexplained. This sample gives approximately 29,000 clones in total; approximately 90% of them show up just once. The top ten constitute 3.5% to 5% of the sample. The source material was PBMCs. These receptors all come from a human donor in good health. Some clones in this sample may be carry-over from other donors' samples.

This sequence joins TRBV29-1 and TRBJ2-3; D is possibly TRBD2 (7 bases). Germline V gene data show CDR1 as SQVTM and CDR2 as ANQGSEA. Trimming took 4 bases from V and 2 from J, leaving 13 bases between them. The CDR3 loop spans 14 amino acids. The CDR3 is CSVVGGADTDTQYF. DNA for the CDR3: TGCAGCGTTGTGGGGGGGGCGGACACAGATACGCAGTATTTT.

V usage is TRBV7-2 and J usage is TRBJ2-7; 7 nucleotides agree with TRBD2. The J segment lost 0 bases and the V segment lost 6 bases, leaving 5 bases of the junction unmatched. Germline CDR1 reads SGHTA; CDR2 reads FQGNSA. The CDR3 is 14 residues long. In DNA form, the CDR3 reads TGTGCCAGCAGGGTGGGCGGGAGCTCCTACGAGCAGTACTTC. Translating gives CASRVGGSSYEQYF.

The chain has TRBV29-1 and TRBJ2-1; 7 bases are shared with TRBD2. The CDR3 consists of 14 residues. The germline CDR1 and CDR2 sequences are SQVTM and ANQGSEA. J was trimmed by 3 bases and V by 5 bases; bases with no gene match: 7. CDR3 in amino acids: CSVYVSGGYNEQFF. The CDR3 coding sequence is TGCAGCGTTTATGTGTCGGGAGGCTACAATGAGCAGTTCTTC.

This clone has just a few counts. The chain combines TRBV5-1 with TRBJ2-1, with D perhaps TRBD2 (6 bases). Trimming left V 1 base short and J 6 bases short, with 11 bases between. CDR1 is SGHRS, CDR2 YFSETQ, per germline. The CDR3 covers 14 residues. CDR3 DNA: TGCGCCAGCAGCTTGTCTGGGGGGTTCAATGAGCAGTTCTTC. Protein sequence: CASSLSGGFNEQFF. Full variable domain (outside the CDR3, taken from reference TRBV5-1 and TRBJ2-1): KAGVTQTPRYLIKTRGQQVTLSCSPISGHRSVSWYQQTPGQGLQFLFEYFSETQRNKGNFPGRFSGRQFSNSRSEMNVSTLELGDSALYLCASSLSGGFNEQFFGPGTRLTVL.

CDR3 in amino acids: CAISGQGGSPLHF. The DNA for the CDR3 is TGTGCCATCAGCGGACAGGGAGGGTCACCCCTCCACTTT. The rearrangement joins TRBV10-3 to TRBJ1-6; TRBD1 aligns across 8 bases. The V gene end was trimmed by 6 bases and the J gene end by 10 bases; junction bases not matched to a gene: 5. The CDR3 consists of 13 residues. The germline V gene encodes CDR1 ENHRY and CDR2 SYGVKD.

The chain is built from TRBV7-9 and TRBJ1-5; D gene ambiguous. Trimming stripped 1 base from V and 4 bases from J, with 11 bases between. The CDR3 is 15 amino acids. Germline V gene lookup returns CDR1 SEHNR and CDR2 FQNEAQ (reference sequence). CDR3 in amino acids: CASSLVPGGNQPQHF. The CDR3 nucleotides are TGTGCCAGCAGCTTAGTCCCCGGAGGGAATCAGCCCCAGCATTTT.

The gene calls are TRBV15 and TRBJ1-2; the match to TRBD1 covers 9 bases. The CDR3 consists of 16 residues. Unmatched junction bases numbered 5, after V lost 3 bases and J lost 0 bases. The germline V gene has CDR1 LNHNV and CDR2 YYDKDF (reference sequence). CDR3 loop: CATSRTGGTANYGYTF. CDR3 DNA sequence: TGTGCCACCAGCAGGACAGGGGGGACAGCTAACTATGGCTACACCTTC. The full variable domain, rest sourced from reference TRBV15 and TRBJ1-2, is DAMVIQNPRYQVTQFGKPVTLSCSQTLNHNVMYWYQQKSSQAPKLLFHYYDKDFNNEADTPDNFQSRRPNTSFCFLDIRSPGLGDTAMYLCATSRTGGTANYGYTFGSGTRLTVV.

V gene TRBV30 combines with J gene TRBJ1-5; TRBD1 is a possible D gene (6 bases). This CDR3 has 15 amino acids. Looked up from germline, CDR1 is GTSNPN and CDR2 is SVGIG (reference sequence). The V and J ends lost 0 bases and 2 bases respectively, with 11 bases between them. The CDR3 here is CAWSVKGGGNQPQHF. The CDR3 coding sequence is TGTGCCTGGAGTGTAAAAGGGGGTGGCAATCAGCCCCAGCATTTT.

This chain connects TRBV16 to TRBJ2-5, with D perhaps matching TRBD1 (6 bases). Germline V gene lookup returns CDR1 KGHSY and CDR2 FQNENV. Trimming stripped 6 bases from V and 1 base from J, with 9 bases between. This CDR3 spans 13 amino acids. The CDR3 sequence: CASSLDSQETQYF. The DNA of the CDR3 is TGTGCCAGCAGTCTGGACAGCCAAGAGACCCAGTACTTC.

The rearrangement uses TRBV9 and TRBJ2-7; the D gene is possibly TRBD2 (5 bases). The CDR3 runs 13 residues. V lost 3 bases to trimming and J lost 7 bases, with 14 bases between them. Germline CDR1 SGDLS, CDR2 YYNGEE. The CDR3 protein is CASSASPSGEQYF. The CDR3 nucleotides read TGTGCCAGCAGCGCATCCCCGTCGGGGGAGCAGTACTTC.

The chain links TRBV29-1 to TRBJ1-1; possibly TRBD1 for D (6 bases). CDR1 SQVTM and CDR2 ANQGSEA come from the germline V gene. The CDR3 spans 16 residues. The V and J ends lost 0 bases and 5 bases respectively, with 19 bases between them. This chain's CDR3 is CSVEDRLGARRTEAFF. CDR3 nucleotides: TGCAGCGTTGAAGACCGATTGGGGGCGAGACGGACTGAAGCTTTCTTT.

Here the CDR3 DNA reads TGTGCCAGCAGCTTAGAGGGGGTTCTGAACACTGAAGCTTTCTTT. It codes for CASSLEGVLNTEAFF. The chain links TRBV7-2 to TRBJ1-1, with D perhaps TRBD1 (6 bases). The germline V gene has CDR1 SGHTA and CDR2 FQGNSA. The V gene lost 1 base and the J gene lost 0 bases, with 9 bases spanning the gap. The CDR3 spans 15 residues.

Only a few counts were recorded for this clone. This CDR3 reads CASSFQGNFEAFF. Here the CDR3 DNA reads TGTGCCAGCAGCTTTCAGGGCAACTTTGAAGCTTTCTTT. The J gene is TRBJ1-1, the V gene TRBV7-9; D might be TRBD1 (5 bases). CDR3 length: 13 residues. The germline V gene has CDR1 SEHNR and CDR2 FQNEAQ (reference sequence). V was trimmed by 3 bases and J by 7 bases, leaving 12 bases between them.